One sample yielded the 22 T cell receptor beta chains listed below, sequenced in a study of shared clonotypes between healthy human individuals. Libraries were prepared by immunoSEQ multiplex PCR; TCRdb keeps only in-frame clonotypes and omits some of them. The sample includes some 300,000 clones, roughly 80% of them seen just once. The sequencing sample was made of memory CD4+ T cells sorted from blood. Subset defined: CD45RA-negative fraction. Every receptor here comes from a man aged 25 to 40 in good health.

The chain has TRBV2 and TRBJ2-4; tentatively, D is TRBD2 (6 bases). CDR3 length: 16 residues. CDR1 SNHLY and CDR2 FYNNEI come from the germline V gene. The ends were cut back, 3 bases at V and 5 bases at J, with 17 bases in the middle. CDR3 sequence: CASSEGLLAPENIQYF. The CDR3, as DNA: TGTGCCAGCAGTGAGGGACTTTTAGCCCCGGAAAACATTCAGTACTTC.

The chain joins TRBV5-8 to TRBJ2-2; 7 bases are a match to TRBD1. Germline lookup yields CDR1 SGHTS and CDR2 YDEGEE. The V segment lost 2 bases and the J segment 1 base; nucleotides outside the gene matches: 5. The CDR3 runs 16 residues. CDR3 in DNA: TGTGCCAGCAGCTTTACCGGGACAGTGAACACCGGGGAGCTGTTTTTT. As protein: CASSFTGTVNTGELFF.

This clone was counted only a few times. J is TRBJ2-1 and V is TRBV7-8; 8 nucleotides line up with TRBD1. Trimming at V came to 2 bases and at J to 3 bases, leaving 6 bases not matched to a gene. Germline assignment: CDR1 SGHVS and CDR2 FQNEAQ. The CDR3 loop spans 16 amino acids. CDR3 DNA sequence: TGTGCCAGCAGCTTACTACCGGGACAGGTCTACAATGAGCAGTTCTTC. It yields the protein CASSLLPGQVYNEQFF. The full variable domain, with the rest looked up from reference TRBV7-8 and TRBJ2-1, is GAGVSQSPRYKVAKRGQDVALRCDPISGHVSLFWYQQALGQGPEFLTYFQNEAQLDKSGLPSDRFFAERPEGSVSTLKIQRTQQEDSAVYLCASSLLPGQVYNEQFFGPGTRLTVL.

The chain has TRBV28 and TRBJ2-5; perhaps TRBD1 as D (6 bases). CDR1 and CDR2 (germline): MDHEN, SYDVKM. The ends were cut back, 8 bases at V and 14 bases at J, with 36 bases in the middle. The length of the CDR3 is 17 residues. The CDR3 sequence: CASSGPGKDPDRSNYYF. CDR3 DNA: TGTGCCAGCTCTGGGCCGGGAAAAGACCCAGACAGGTCCAACTACTACTTC.

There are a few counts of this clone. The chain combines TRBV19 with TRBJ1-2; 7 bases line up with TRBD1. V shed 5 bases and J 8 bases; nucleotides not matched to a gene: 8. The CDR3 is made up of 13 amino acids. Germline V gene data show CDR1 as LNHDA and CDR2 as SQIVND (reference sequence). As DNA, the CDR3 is TGTGCCAGTAGTCTTCGACAGGGCGGGGGCTACACCTTC. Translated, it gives CASSLRQGGGYTF.

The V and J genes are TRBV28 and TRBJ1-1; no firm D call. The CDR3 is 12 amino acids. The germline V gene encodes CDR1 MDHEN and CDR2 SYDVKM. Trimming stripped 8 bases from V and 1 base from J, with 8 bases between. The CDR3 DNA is TGTGCCAGCCTATCTCCGAACACTGAAGCTTTCTTT. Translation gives CASLSPNTEAFF.

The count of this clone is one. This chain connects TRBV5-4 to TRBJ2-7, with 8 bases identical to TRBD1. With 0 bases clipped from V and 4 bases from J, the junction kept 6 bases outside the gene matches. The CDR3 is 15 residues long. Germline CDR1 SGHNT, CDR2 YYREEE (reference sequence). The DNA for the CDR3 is TGTGCCAGCAGCTTGGGGGCAGGGGACAGGTACGAGCAGTACTTC. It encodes CASSLGAGDRYEQYF.

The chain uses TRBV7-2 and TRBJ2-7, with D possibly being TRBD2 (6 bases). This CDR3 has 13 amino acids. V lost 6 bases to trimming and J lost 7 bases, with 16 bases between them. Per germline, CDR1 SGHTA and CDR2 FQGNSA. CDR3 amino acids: CASSNPGRREQYF. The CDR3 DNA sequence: TGTGCCAGCAGTAATCCCGGGAGACGGGAGCAGTACTTC.

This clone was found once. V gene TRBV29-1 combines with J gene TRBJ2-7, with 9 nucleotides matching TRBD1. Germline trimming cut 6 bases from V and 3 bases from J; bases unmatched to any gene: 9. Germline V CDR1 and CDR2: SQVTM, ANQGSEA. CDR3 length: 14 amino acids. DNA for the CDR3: TGCAGCGTAATACAGACAGGGGGGTTCTACGAGCAGTACTTC. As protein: CSVIQTGGFYEQYF.

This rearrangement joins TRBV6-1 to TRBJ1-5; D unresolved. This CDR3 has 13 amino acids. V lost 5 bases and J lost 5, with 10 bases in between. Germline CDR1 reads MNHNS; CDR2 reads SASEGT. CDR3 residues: CASSLSSYQPQHF. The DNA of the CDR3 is TGTGCCAGCAGTTTGAGTTCTTATCAGCCCCAGCATTTT.

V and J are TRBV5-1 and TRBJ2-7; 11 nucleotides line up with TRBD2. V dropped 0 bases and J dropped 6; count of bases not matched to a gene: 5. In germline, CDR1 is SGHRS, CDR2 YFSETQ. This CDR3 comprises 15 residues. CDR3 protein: CASSLGLAGTGEQYF. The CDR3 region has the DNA TGCGCCAGCAGCTTGGGACTAGCGGGAACAGGCGAGCAGTACTTC.

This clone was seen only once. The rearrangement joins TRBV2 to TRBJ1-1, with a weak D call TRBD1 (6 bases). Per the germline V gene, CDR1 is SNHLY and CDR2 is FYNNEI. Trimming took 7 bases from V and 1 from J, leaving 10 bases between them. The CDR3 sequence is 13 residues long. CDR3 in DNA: TGTGCCAGCATCGTGGACAGGAACACTGAAGCTTTCTTT. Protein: CASIVDRNTEAFF.

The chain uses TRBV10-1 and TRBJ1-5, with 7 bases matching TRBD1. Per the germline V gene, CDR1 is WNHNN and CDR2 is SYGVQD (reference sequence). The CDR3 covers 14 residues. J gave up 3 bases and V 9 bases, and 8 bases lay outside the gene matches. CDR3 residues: CASGTVPYNQPQHF. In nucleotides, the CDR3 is TGCGCCAGTGGGACAGTACCATACAATCAGCCCCAGCATTTT.

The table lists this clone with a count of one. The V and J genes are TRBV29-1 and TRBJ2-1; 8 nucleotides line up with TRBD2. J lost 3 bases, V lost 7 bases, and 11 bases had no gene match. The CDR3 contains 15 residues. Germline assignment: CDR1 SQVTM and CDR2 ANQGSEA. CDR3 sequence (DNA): TGCAGCGCTGCGGGGGGTTCTGCCTACTACAATGAGCAGTTCTTC. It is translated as CSAAGGSAYYNEQFF.

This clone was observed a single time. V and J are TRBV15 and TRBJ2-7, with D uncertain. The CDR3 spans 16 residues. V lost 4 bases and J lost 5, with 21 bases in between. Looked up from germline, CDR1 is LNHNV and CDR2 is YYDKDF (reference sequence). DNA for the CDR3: TGTGCCACCAGCACAATTACCCGAATGGGCCGGGACGAGCAGTACTTC. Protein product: CATSTITRMGRDEQYF.

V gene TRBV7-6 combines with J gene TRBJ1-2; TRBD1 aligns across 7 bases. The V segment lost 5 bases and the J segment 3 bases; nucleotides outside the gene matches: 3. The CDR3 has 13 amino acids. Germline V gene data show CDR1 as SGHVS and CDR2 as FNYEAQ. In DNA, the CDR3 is TGTGCCAGCAGCCTTACAGGGGACTATGGCTACACCTTC. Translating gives CASSLTGDYGYTF.

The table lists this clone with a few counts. CDR3 DNA sequence: TGTGCCAGCAGCCCCGACAGGGTTGGAAACACCATATATTTT. This codes for CASSPDRVGNTIYF. The chain joins TRBV11-2 to TRBJ1-3; 7 nucleotides align to TRBD1. The CDR3 spans 14 residues. J was trimmed by 3 bases and V by 5 bases; bases with no gene match: 4. Looked up from germline, CDR1 is SGHAT and CDR2 is FQNNGV.

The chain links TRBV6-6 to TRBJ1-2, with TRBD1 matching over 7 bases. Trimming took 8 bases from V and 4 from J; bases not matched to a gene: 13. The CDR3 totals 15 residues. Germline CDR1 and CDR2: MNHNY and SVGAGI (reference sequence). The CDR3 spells CASGPDLTGVYGYTF. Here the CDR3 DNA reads TGTGCCAGCGGCCCGGACTTAACAGGGGTCTATGGCTACACCTTC.

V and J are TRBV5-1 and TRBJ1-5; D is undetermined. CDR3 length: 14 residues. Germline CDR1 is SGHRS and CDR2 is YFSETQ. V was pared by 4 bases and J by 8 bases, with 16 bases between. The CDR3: CASSPGGGFEPQHF. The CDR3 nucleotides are TGCGCCAGCAGCCCGGGCGGAGGCTTTGAGCCCCAGCATTTT.

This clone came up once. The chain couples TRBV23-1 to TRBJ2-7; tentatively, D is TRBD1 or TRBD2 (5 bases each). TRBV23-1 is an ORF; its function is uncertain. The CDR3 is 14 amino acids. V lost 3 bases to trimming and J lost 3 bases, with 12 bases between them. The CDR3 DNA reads TGCGCCAGCAGTCAGTGGTGGGGGAACTACGAGCAGTACTTC. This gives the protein CASSQWWGNYEQYF.

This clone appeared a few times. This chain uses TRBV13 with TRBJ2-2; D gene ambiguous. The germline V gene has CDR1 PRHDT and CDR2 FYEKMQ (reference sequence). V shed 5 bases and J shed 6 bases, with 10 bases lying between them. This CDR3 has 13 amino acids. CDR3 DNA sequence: TGTGCCAGCAGCATAAGGGATGCCGGGGAGCTGTTTTTT. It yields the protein CASSIRDAGELFF.

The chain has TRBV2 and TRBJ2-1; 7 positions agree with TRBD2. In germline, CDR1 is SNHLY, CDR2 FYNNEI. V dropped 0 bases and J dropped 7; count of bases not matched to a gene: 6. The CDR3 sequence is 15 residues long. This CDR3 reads CASSEAELAFNEQFF. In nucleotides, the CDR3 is TGTGCCAGCAGTGAAGCTGAACTAGCGTTTAATGAGCAGTTCTTC.